What follows are 9 T cell receptor beta chains derived from one specimen sequenced in a study of cytomegalovirus exposure and HLA in healthy donors. The method was immunoSEQ multiplex PCR; TCRdb's version includes in-frame clones alone and lacks a portion of them. Of some 110,000 clones in the sample, about 87% were seen once. Sequenced material: PBMCs. The receptor set was obtained from a woman between 18 and 29 years old in good health and CMV-seropositive.

The rearrangement joins TRBV5-6 to TRBJ2-7, with D perhaps matching TRBD2 (6 bases). The CDR3 totals 13 residues. Looked up from germline, CDR1 is SGHDT and CDR2 is YYEEEE. Between the trimmed V and J ends, which lost 3 bases and 3 bases, there was a span of 10 bases. The CDR3: CASSWWGVYEQYV. For the CDR3, the DNA is TGTGCCAGCAGCTGGTGGGGGGTCTACGAGCAGTACGTC.

The V and J genes are TRBV28 and TRBJ2-2, with D possibly being TRBD2 (5 bases). Trimming took 6 bases from V and 6 from J, leaving 23 bases between them. CDR3 size: 17 residues. Germline CDR1 and CDR2: MDHEN and SYDVKM. This chain's CDR3 is CASSPEGSRADPGELFF. The CDR3 bases are TGTGCCAGCAGCCCCGAGGGTTCCCGCGCTGACCCCGGGGAGCTGTTTTTT.

The DNA of the CDR3 is TGCAGCGTTGAGGGCAGATTGCAGGATGGCTACACCTTC. As protein: CSVEGRLQDGYTF. J is TRBJ1-2 and V is TRBV29-1; D gene ambiguous. The CDR3 totals 13 residues. The V end lost 3 bases, the J end lost 6 bases, and 14 bases lay between the germline ends. The germline V gene encodes CDR1 SQVTM and CDR2 ANQGSEA.

The rearrangement links TRBV4-3 to TRBJ1-2; 7 nucleotides line up with TRBD1. The CDR3 runs to 14 residues. Germline V gene data show CDR1 as LGHNA and CDR2 as YSLEER. Trimming cost V 0 bases and J 6 bases; bases outside gene matches: 4. The DNA of the CDR3 is TGCGCCAGCAGCCAAGACGGAGGGGGCGATGGCTACACCTTC. Encoded protein: CASSQDGGGDGYTF.

The chain couples TRBV2 to TRBJ2-1, with 8 bases identical to TRBD1. V lost 6 bases, J lost 7 bases, and 8 bases stayed unmatched. Per the germline V gene, CDR1 is SNHLY and CDR2 is FYNNEI. This CDR3 spans 14 amino acids. DNA for the CDR3: TGTGCCAGCAGCTCAGGGGGCGCAGGAAATGAGCAGTTCTTC. As protein: CASSSGGAGNEQFF.

The chain carries TRBV7-9 and TRBJ1-2; D is unclear. The germline V gene has CDR1 SEHNR and CDR2 FQNEAQ (reference sequence). V gave up 7 bases and J gave up 2 bases, with 5 bases separating them. The CDR3 covers 11 residues. The CDR3 DNA follows: TGTGCCAGCACCCAAAACTATGGCTACACCTTC. It specifies CASTQNYGYTF.

V and J are TRBV11-2 and TRBJ2-7; D gene unclear. Trimming pared 1 base from V and 3 bases from J, leaving 7 bases between. CDR3 length: 13 residues. Germline CDR1 and CDR2: SGHAT and FQNNGV. The DNA of the CDR3 is TGTGCCAGCAGCTTAGGGCTCCACTACGAGCAGTACGTC. This translates into CASSLGLHYEQYV.

The chain has TRBV4-1 and TRBJ1-4; 8 bases match TRBD1. Germline V gives CDR1 MGHRA, CDR2 YSYEKL. V lost 3 bases, J lost 7 bases, and 4 bases stayed unmatched. The CDR3 has 14 amino acids. This CDR3 reads CASSHLDRVEKLFF. The CDR3 DNA is TGCGCCAGCAGCCATCTGGACAGGGTTGAAAAACTGTTTTTT.

This chain uses TRBV18 with TRBJ1-5, with 10 bases fitting TRBD1. Germline CDR1 reads KGHSH; CDR2 reads LQKENI. With 6 bases clipped from V and 4 bases from J, the junction kept 9 bases outside the gene matches. This CDR3 is 16 amino acids long. The CDR3 DNA is TGTGCCAGCTCTCCTTCGACAGGGGGCTGGAATCAGCCCCAGCATTTT. Translating it yields CASSPSTGGWNQPQHF.